This entry describes one TCR beta chain. This clonotype occurred many times. Its antigen is not yet known. No base-level quality is on record; no much larger clone is a single base apart. V gives up 5 bases and J gives up 0 bases, and the segment between their germline ends measures 10 bases. CDR1 is given as SGHTA and CDR2 as FQGNSA, both from the germline V gene. There are 14 amino acids in the CDR3, from cysteine to phenylalanine inclusive. Only the CDR3 portion is preserved as DNA: 42 bases, with reading frame beginning at the first base. The run used an Illumina NovaSeq 6000. TCR cDNA was synthesized by 5'RACE template switching, which introduced a universal primer site and unique molecular identifiers. cDNA synthesis was primed from both the TCR alpha and TCR beta constant segments. Libraries were amplified in two PCR steps, with sample barcodes and sequencing adapters added in the second step. Sequencing of the libraries was done on either Illumina HiSeq 2500 (2x100 bp) or NovaSeq (2x150 bp). The study's own analysis went as follows. Reads were demultiplexed and collapsed into UMI consensus sequences with MIGEC, and V(D)J alignment was performed with MiXCR. Using edgeR on replicate PBMC samples, clonotypes were called vaccine-responding if FDR was below 0.01 and the log2 fold change was above 5 up to day 15. Bulk clonotypes were assigned CD4 or CD8 identity according to which sequenced CD4 or CD8 repertoire held them at higher abundance. Clones were called with MiXCR by TCRdb after fastp trimmed the public reads at Q25, and only in-frame beta chains were retained. Rows with a matching CDR3 protein are joined into one entry that keeps the most common DNA and genes. What appears here as the V and J calls and clone size reflects TCRdb's work, not the paper's. For this sample the table gives 250,000 to 350,000 distinct CDR3 sequences, of which 8.7% were detected only once. 3% to 3.5% of the sample comes from the top ten.

This sample is part of a study of T cells after yellow fever vaccination (dated by TCRdb to between 2018 and 2020). Regarding the research as a whole: The SMART-Seq v4 Ultra Low Input RNA kit was used to prepare libraries from fractions with low cell numbers. Two healthy male donors, one aged 18 to 29 and one aged 30 to 40 years, were included in the cohort. Blood samples were taken at several timepoints before and after primary and secondary immunization, and bulk PBMC replicates and cell subsets were isolated. Bulk TCR alpha and beta repertoires were sequenced longitudinally to track T-cell clones before and after primary and booster YFV17D yellow fever vaccination.

The sample's treatment or condition label is to be understood as: live attenuated yellow fever vaccine strain. PBMCs were isolated from peripheral blood using a standard Ficoll-Paque protocol. Dynabeads CD4 and CD8 positive selection kits were used to isolate the CD4 and CD8 T-cell fractions. TriZol was used to extract RNA from bulk PBMCs, CD4 and CD8 fractions, and dextramer-positive and dextramer-negative fractions. Overall study outcomes, separate from this receptor: Only a couple of donors were included in the study, so the extent to which the findings can be generalized is limited. A small fraction of clonotypes appeared in both the CD4 and CD8 compartments, likely as a result of convergent recombination. After the booster, most clones that had expanded after primary vaccination were detected again (approximately 95% of CD4 and around 88% of CD8), suggesting broad maintenance of memory. Compared with the primary T-cell response, the secondary T-cell response was weaker but faster, peaking on day 5 rather than day 15. Computational filtering was required because FACS-sorted repertoires could contain abundant contaminating clonotypes from the bulk population.

The sequence links TRBV7-2 to TRBJ1-1, with the identity of the D gene unclear. This receptor was taken from a man aged 18 to 30 who received the YFV17D yellow fever vaccine. The sequenced sample was CD4+ T cells sorted from PBMCs, obtained 5 days after the yellow fever booster vaccination. The sequence in DNA is TGTGCCAGCAGCCCCCGAGGGATGAACACTGAAGCTTTCTTT. Its amino acids are CASSPRGMNTEAFF.